This TCR beta chain stems from a study of cytomegalovirus exposure and HLA in healthy donors. A word on this clone: What it recognizes is unknown.

Study-wide points: Altogether, some 170 TCR beta chains were recorded as cytomegalovirus-associated. It emerged from a later analysis that several of the most significant clusters appeared to be linked to common viral pathogens. Whilst most TCR sequences proved rare, a subset of public TCRs occurred across many donors.

The CDR3 spans 11 residues. Germline assignment: CDR1 DFQATT and CDR2 SNEGSKA (reference sequence). 13 Jbeta primers and 60 Vbeta primers were used for the PCR. The table came from immunoSEQ multiplex PCR; TCRdb's copy has only in-frame clones and leaves some out. The sample gives 110,000 to 150,000 clones, about 80% of which show up once; just over 5% is in the top ten. The sequencing sample was made of PBMCs. The chain employs TRBV20-1 and TRBJ2-5; TRBD1 matches 7 bases. The source is a male donor in good health and CMV-seronegative. This CDR3 reads CSATGEETQYF. Written as DNA, the CDR3 is TGCAGCGCAACAGGGGAGGAGACCCAGTACTTC.